This T cell receptor (beta chain) is from a study of blood T cells in healthy people across ages. It was with a sample-barcoded 5' primer and a J-beta primer mix that a second PCR of about 6 to 11 cycles was run. TCRdb itself ran the 5' RACE reads through MiXCR, one entry per CDR3 protein. The data contain 600,000 to 800,000 distinct CDR3 sequences, over 40% of them singletons. This clonotype was observed many times. What was sequenced was blood. The receptor's source is a woman of 80 years or more in good health.

CDR3: CAISRDRYEQYF. The CDR3, as DNA: TGTGCCATCAGCCGGGACCGTTACGAGCAGTACTTC. The J gene is TRBJ2-7, the V gene TRBV10-3, with D possibly called TRBD1 or TRBD2 (5 bases each). V was pared by 6 bases and J by 4 bases, with 10 bases between. The length of the CDR3 is 12 residues. The V gene's germline CDR1 is ENHRY and CDR2 SYGVKD.